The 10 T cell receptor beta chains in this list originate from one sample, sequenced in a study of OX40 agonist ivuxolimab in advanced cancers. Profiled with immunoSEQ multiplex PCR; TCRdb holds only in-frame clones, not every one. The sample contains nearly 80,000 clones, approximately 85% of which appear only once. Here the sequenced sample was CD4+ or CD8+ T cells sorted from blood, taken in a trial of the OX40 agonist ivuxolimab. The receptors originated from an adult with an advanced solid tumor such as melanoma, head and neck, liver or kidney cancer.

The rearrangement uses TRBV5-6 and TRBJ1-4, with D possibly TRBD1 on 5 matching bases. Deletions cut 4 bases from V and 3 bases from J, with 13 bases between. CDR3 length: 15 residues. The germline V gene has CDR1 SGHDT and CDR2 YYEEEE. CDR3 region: CASSLGPGPNEKLFF. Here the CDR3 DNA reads TGTGCCAGCAGCCTGGGACCGGGCCCTAATGAAAAACTGTTTTTT.

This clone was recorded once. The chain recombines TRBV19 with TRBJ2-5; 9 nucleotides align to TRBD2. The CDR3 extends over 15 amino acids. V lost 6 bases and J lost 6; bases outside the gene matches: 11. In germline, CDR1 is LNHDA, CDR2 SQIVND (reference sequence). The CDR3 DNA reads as TGTGCCAGTAGATCTTTGGCTAGCGGGACGAAGACCCAGTACTTC. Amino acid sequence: CASRSLASGTKTQYF.

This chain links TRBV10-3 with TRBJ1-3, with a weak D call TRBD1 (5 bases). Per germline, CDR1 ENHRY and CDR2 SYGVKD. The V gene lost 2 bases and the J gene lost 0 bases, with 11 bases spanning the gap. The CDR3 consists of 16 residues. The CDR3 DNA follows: TGTGCCATCAGTGAGGAAACAGGTTTCTCTGGAAACACCATATATTTT. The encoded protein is CAISEETGFSGNTIYF.

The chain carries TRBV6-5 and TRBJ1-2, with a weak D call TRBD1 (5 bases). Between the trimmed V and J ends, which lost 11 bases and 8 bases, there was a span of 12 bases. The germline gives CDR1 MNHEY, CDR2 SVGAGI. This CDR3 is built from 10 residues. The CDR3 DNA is TGTGCCGCAGGGTGGAAAGGCTACACCTTC. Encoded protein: CAAGWKGYTF.

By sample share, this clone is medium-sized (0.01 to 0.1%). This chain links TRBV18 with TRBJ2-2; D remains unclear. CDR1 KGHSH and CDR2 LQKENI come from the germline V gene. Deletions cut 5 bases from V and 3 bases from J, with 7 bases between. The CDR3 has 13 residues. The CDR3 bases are TGTGCCAGCTCAGTACCGGACACCGGGGAGCTGTTTTTT. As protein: CASSVPDTGELFF.

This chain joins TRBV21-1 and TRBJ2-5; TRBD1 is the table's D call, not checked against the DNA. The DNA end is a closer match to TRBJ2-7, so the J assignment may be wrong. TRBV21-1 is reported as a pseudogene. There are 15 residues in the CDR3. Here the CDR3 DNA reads TGTGCCAGCAGCAAAAGCAGGGGTAATCCCTACGAGCAGTACTTC. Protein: CASSKSRGNPYEQYF.

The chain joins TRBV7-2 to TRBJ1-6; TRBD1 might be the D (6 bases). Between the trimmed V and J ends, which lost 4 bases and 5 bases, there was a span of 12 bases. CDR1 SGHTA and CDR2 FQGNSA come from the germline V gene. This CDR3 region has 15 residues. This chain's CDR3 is CASSSEGGNNSPLHF. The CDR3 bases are TGTGCCAGCAGCTCCGAGGGGGGGAATAATTCACCCCTCCACTTT.

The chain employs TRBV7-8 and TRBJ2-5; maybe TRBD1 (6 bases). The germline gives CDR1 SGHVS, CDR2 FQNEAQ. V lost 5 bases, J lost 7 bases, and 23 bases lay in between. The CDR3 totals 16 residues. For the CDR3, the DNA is TGTGCCAGCAGCCCACTAGGGGACATCGCCCTATGGACCCAGTACTTC. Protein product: CASSPLGDIALWTQYF.

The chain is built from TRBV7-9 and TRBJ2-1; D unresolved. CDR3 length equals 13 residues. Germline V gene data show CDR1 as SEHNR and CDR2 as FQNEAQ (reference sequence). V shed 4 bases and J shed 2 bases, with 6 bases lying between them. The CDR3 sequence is CASSWVPYNEQFF. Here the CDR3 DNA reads TGTGCCAGCAGCTGGGTTCCCTACAATGAGCAGTTCTTC.

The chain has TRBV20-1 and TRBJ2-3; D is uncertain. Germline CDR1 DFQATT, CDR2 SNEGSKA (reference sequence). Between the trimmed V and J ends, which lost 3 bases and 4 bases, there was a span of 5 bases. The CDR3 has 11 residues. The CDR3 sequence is CSASPADTQYF. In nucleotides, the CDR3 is TGCAGTGCTAGCCCGGCAGATACGCAGTATTTT.